The table lists the clone carrying this T cell receptor (beta chain) with a count of one. Its antigen is unknown. Assay: immunoSEQ multiplex PCR; the TCRdb copy retains only in-frame clones and omits some. The data show 60,000 or so clones, with approximately 77% seen just once and under 0.65% held by the top ten. The trim removed 5 bases at V and 2 bases at J, leaving 1 base unmatched. The CDR3 spans 15 residues. Germline V gene data show CDR1 as SNHLY and CDR2 as FYNNEI. The sample belongs to a study of OX40 agonist ivuxolimab in advanced cancers. Study-level information: The study treated patients with ivuxolimab, an agonistic anti-OX40 (CD134) antibody. Study observations and caveats: Low normalized clonal expansion also occurred in some nonresponding patients. Averaging showed that CD8+ T cells had more expanded clones than CD4+ did.

The TCR was taken from an adult with an advanced solid tumor such as melanoma, head and neck, liver or kidney cancer. Sequencing used CD4+ or CD8+ T cells sorted from blood, obtained in a trial of the OX40 agonist ivuxolimab. The rearrangement joins TRBV2 to TRBJ2-1; 12 bases agree with TRBD2. In DNA form, the CDR3 reads TGTGCCAGCAGTCCTAGCGGGAGGGCCTACAATGAGCAGTTCTTC. Protein: CASSPSGRAYNEQFF.